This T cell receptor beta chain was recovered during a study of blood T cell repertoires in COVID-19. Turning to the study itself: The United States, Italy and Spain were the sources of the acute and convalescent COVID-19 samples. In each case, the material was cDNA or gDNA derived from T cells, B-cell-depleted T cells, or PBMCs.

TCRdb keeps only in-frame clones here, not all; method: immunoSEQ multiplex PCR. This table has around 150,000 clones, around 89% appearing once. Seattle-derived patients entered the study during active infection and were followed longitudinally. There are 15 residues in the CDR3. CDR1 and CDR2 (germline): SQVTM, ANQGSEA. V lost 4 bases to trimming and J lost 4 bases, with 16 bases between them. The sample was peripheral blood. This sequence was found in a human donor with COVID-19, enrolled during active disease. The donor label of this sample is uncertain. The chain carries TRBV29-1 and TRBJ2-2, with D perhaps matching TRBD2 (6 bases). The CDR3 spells CSVGATSTSTGELFF. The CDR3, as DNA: TGCAGCGTTGGGGCCACTAGCACCTCCACCGGGGAGCTGTTTTTT.